This TCR beta chain originates from a study of blood T cell repertoires in COVID-19. Across the whole study: The United States, Italy and Spain supplied acute and convalescent COVID-19 samples. The analysed material was cDNA or gDNA that came from T cells, B-cell-depleted T cells, or PBMCs.

Data came from immunoSEQ multiplex PCR; TCRdb stores just in-frame clones and leaves some out. Of 150,000 to 200,000 clones in the sample, 82% are singletons; the top ten hold over 7.5%. V was trimmed by 6 bases and J by 5 bases, leaving 19 bases between them. CDR1 is MNHEY, CDR2 SVGAGI, per germline. This CDR3 region has 15 residues. The chain employs TRBV6-5 and TRBJ2-5; TRBD2 might be the D (5 bases). Source material: peripheral blood. The TCR was taken from an older woman with acute or convalescent COVID-19. CDR3 sequence reads: CASSLVGYPGETQYF. The CDR3 DNA follows: TGTGCCAGCAGCCTCGTCGGCTACCCGGGGGAGACCCAGTACTTC.